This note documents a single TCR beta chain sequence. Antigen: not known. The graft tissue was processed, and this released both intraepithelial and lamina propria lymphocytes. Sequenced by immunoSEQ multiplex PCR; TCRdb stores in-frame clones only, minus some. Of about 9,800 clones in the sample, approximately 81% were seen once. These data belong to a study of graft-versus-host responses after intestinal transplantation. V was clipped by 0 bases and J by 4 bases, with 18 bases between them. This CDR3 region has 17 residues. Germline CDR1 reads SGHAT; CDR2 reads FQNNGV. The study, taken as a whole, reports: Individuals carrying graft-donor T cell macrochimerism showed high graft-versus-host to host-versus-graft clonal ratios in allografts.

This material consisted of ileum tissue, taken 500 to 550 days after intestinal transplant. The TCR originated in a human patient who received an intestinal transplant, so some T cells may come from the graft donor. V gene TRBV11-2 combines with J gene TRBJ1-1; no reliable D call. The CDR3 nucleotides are TGTGCCAGCAGCTTAGATCTGCGTTTATGGGTTGGCACTGAAGCTTTCTTT. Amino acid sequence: CASSLDLRLWVGTEAFF.